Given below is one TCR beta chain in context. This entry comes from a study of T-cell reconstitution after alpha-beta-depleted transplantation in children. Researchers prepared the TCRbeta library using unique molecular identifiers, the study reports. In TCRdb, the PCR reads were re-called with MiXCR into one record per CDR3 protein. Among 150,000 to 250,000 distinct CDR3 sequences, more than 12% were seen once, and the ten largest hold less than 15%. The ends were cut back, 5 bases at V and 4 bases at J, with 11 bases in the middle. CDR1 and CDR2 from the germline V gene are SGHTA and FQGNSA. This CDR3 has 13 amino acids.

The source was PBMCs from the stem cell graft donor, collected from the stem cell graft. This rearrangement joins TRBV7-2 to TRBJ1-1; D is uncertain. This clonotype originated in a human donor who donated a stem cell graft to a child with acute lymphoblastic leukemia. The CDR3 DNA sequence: TGTGCCAGCAGCCAAAACCTGGGCACTGAAGCTTTCTTT. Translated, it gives CASSQNLGTEAFF.